The 25 T cell receptor beta chains presented below share a single source sample, sequenced in a study of blood T cells in healthy people across ages. Then a second PCR, running about 6 to 11 cycles, was carried out with a sample-barcoded 5' primer and a J-beta primer mix. TCRdb reanalysed the 5' RACE reads using MiXCR and keeps one entry per CDR3 protein. The sample carries some 760,000 distinct CDR3 sequences, 20% to 25% recorded once. The data also belong to a second study, concerning T cells of mothers and their children.

Sequencing was performed on blood. The receptors were sampled from a boy between 5 and 17 years old in good health.

The V gene is TRBV7-9, the J gene TRBJ2-5; D remains unclear. The V gene's germline CDR1 is SEHNR and CDR2 FQNEAQ (reference sequence). The CDR3 consists of 16 residues. Deletions cut 0 bases from V and 2 bases from J, with 13 bases between. The CDR3 nucleotides are TGTGCCAGCAGCTTAGCCGCAGCCCCCACTCAAGAGACCCAGTACTTC. Translated: CASSLAAAPTQETQYF.

Concerning this clonotype itself: This is likely a read error, given that the CDR3 carries no conserved phenylalanine or tryptophan at its end. The rearrangement joins TRBV18 to TRBJ2-7, with D possibly being TRBD2 (5 bases). Looked up from germline, CDR1 is KGHSH and CDR2 is LQKENI. This CDR3 region has 13 residues. V was shortened by 8 bases and J by 6 bases, with 17 bases between the two germline ends. CDR3 DNA: TGTGCCAGCGAGGACGGGGTCGTCGGCGAGCAGTACTCC. It is translated as CASEDGVVGEQYS.

The V gene is TRBV28, the J gene TRBJ2-7; a weak D match, TRBD1 (6 bases). Germline V gene lookup returns CDR1 MDHEN and CDR2 SYDVKM. This CDR3 spans 14 amino acids. The V end was cut by 8 bases, the J end by 0 bases, with 14 bases between. CDR3 sequence: CASVFRGTSYEQYF. The CDR3 DNA is TGTGCCAGCGTCTTCAGGGGCACCTCCTACGAGCAGTACTTC.

The chain uses TRBV5-1 and TRBJ2-7, with D possibly being TRBD2 (6 bases). This CDR3 comprises 14 residues. V was clipped by 4 bases and J by 3 bases, with 14 bases between them. The germline V gene has CDR1 SGHRS and CDR2 YFSETQ. The CDR3 nucleotides read TGCGCCAGCAGCATGAGACTAGAATTCTACGAGCAGTACTTC. Its translation is CASSMRLEFYEQYF.

This clonotype was seen a handful of times. The V and J genes are TRBV7-9 and TRBJ1-1, with TRBD1 identical over 7 bases. CDR1 and CDR2 (germline): SEHNR, FQNEAQ (reference sequence). This CDR3 contains 15 residues. After removal of 2 bases from V and 4 bases from J, the junction contained 7 bases not matched to a gene. CDR3 in amino acids: CASSLFDRVITEAFF. The DNA of the CDR3 is TGTGCCAGCAGCTTATTCGACAGGGTTATCACTGAAGCTTTCTTT. Combining the CDR3 with reference TRBV7-9 and TRBJ1-1 gives the whole variable domain DTGVSQNPRHKITKRGQNVTFRCDPISEHNRLYWYRQTLGQGPEFLTYFQNEAQLEKSRLLSDRFSAERPKGSFSTLEIQRTEQGDSAMYLCASSLFDRVITEAFFGQGTRLTVV.

This clonotype was detected a few times. The rearrangement uses TRBV4-2 and TRBJ1-2; 8 bases align to TRBD1. This CDR3 is built from 15 residues. The germline V gene encodes CDR1 LGHNA and CDR2 YNFKEQ. V shed 0 bases and J 4 bases; nucleotides not matched to a gene: 4. For the CDR3, the DNA is TGTGCCAGCAGCCAAGAGTCTCAGGGGGCCTATGGCTACACCTTC. It encodes CASSQESQGAYGYTF.

V and J are TRBV27 and TRBJ2-7, with 9 bases aligning to TRBD2. Germline CDR1 MNHEY, CDR2 SMNVEV (reference sequence). This CDR3 region has 15 residues. The junction had 5 bases not matched to a gene; V was cut back by 5 bases and J by 0 bases. CDR3 region: CASSPSGLASYEQYF. The CDR3 DNA reads TGTGCCAGCAGTCCCTCGGGACTAGCCTCCTACGAGCAGTACTTC.

The chain couples TRBV6-2 or TRBV6-3 to TRBJ2-7; 9 nucleotides match TRBD2. V trimming: 10 bases; J trimming: 2 bases; junction bases outside the gene matches: 9. From germline, CDR1 is MNHEY and CDR2 SVGEGT. This CDR3 has 14 amino acids. The CDR3 loop reads CAISGGLITYEQYF. The DNA of the CDR3 is TGTGCCATCAGCGGGGGGCTGATCACCTACGAGCAGTACTTC.

Comments on this clonotype: This is likely a read error, given that the CDR3 carries no conserved phenylalanine or tryptophan at its end. The chain carries TRBV5-1 and TRBJ2-3, with D tentatively TRBD1 (6 bases). Trimming stripped 2 bases from V and 3 bases from J, with 13 bases between. This CDR3 is 15 amino acids long. CDR1 and CDR2 (germline): SGHRS, YFSETQ. CDR3: CASSLPARGTDTQYL. CDR3 nucleotides: TGCGCCAGCAGCTTACCCGCTAGGGGGACAGATACGCAGTATTTA.

The sample holds a few counts of this clonotype. The genes are TRBV4-3 and TRBJ2-3; TRBD2 matches at 12 bases. This CDR3 is 17 amino acids long. Germline CDR1 reads LGHNA; CDR2 reads YSLEER. With V trimmed by 4 bases and J by 1 base, 6 bases remained unmatched. CDR3 nucleotide sequence: TGCGCCAGCAGCCCTACAGGACTAGCGGGGCGCACAGATACGCAGTATTTT. Translated, it gives CASSPTGLAGRTDTQYF.

This clonotype was detected only a few times. The rearrangement joins TRBV7-2 to TRBJ2-5; TRBD1 matches at 7 bases. The J call may be wrong; the DNA end is better matched by TRBJ2-7. The CDR3 has 14 amino acids. The V gene's germline CDR1 is SGHTA and CDR2 FQGNSA. As DNA, the CDR3 is TGTGCCAGCAGCGCCTGGACAGGCACCTACGAGCAGTACTTC. Its protein product is CASSAWTGTYEQYF.

This clonotype was found a few times. The chain has TRBV4-3 and TRBJ2-7; TRBD2 matches at 7 bases. V shed 0 bases and J 4 bases; nucleotides not matched to a gene: 15. The CDR3 consists of 18 residues. Germline CDR1 reads LGHNA; CDR2 reads YSLEER. CDR3 sequence reads: CASSQEPAGSGGKYEQYF. CDR3 coding DNA: TGCGCCAGCAGCCAAGAACCGGCGGGATCCGGGGGGAAGTACGAGCAGTACTTC.

The genes are TRBV27 and TRBJ1-1, with D unresolved. Trimming cost V 1 base and J 1 base, with 4 bases left between them. This CDR3 has 13 residues. Germline lookup yields CDR1 MNHEY and CDR2 SMNVEV (reference sequence). CDR3 nucleotides: TGTGCCAGCAGTTTATTTGCGAACACTGAAGCTTTCTTT. It translates to CASSLFANTEAFF.

This clonotype was seen at least ten times. V and J are TRBV7-9 and TRBJ2-1; D may match TRBD1 or TRBD2 (5 bases each). The CDR3 totals 15 residues. The V and J ends lost 0 bases and 2 bases respectively, with 8 bases between them. Germline V gene data show CDR1 as SEHNR and CDR2 as FQNEAQ (reference sequence). CDR3 nucleotide sequence: TGTGCCAGCAGCTTAGCCCAGGGAGCCTACAATGAGCAGTTCTTC. Translated, it gives CASSLAQGAYNEQFF.

With respect to this clonotype: The junction differs from germline at one of its ends, possibly a read error. The chain couples TRBV12-3 or TRBV12-4 to TRBJ1-6; possibly TRBD1 for D (6 bases). The CDR3 consists of 18 residues. DNA of the CDR3: TGTGCCAGCAGACTGAGGACAGCCATGGGGTCCTGTAATTCACCCCTCCACTTT. Its protein product is CASRLRTAMGSCNSPLHF.

This chain uses TRBV20-1 with TRBJ1-6; D not resolved. V dropped 1 base and J dropped 9 bases, with 13 bases sitting between them. Per germline, CDR1 DFQATT and CDR2 SNEGSKA (reference sequence). This CDR3 region has 14 residues. The CDR3 region has the DNA TGCAGTGCTAGAGGGTTTGTTGAGGCTTCACCCCTCCACTTT. It yields the protein CSARGFVEASPLHF.

Of note for this clonotype: A much larger clone is a single base away; this may be a read error. CDR3 DNA: TGTGTCAGCAGCGTAAAAGAGACCCAGTACTTC. This gives the protein CVSSVKETQYF. J is TRBJ2-5 and V is TRBV7-2, with D unclear. Germline CDR1 and CDR2: SGHTA and FQGNSA. The CDR3 contains 11 residues.

This clonotype was recorded many times. The chain links TRBV2 to TRBJ1-1, with unresolved D. The V end was cut by 8 bases, the J end by 0 bases, with 13 bases between. Looked up from germline, CDR1 is SNHLY and CDR2 is FYNNEI. This CDR3 is built from 14 residues. The CDR3 region is CASLQSIMNTEAFF. The CDR3 region has the DNA TGTGCCAGCCTACAGTCCATCATGAACACTGAAGCTTTCTTT.

This clonotype was counted between two and nine times. The chain carries TRBV3-1 and TRBJ1-2; no definite D call. V dropped 0 bases and J dropped 7 bases, with 12 bases sitting between them. CDR3 length equals 14 residues. The germline gives CDR1 LGHDT, CDR2 YNNKEL (reference sequence). CDR3 in DNA: TGTGCCAGCAGCCAAGACGTCCGGGTGACTGGCTACACCTTC. Its protein is CASSQDVRVTGYTF.

This clonotype has a handful of counts. At one end, the junction sequence differs from germline, possibly due to a read error. V usage is TRBV4-1 and J usage is TRBJ2-5; D gene unclear. The J call is doubtful: the DNA matches TRBJ2-1 better. CDR3 length: 15 amino acids. In germline, CDR1 is MGHRA, CDR2 YSYEKL. The CDR3 DNA is TGCGCCAGCAGCCAAGATCGGGTAGGTTACAGTGAGCAGTTCTTC. This sequence encodes CASSQDRVGYSEQFF.

The J gene is TRBJ2-3, the V gene TRBV4-1, with TRBD2 matching 10 bases. V lost 4 bases to trimming and J lost 2 bases; unmatched junction nucleotides: 15. The CDR3 is 19 amino acids. Germline values: CDR1 MGHRA, CDR2 YSYEKL. CDR3 DNA sequence: TGCGCCAGCAGCCTACTAGCGGGATGGATAACGACAAACACAGATACGCAGTATTTT. Translated, it gives CASSLLAGWITTNTDTQYF.

The chain has TRBV2 and TRBJ2-5; D perhaps matches TRBD1 (5 bases). V lost 3 bases, J lost 1 base, and 9 bases lay in between. The CDR3 consists of 14 residues. Per the germline V gene, CDR1 is SNHLY and CDR2 is FYNNEI. The CDR3 is CASSDRTFQETQYF. For the CDR3, the DNA is TGTGCCAGCAGTGATCGGACATTCCAAGAGACCCAGTACTTC.

The rearrangement joins TRBV6-1 to TRBJ1-1, with D possibly being TRBD1 (5 bases). Deletions cut 0 bases from V and 7 bases from J, with 12 bases between. From germline, CDR1 is MNHNS and CDR2 SASEGT. This CDR3 is 14 amino acids long. CDR3 amino acids: CASSEAFRRGEAFF. CDR3 sequence (DNA): TGTGCCAGCAGTGAAGCGTTTAGGAGGGGTGAAGCTTTCTTT.

This clonotype was counted only a few times. This chain uses TRBV28 with TRBJ2-4, with 7 bases identical to TRBD2. Germline values: CDR1 MDHEN, CDR2 SYDVKM. Trimming cost V 6 bases and J 2 bases; bases outside gene matches: 13. The CDR3 contains 17 residues. The CDR3, as DNA: TGTGCCAGCAGCCCAATGGGGCTAGCGGATTCCAAAAACATTCAGTACTTC. Its translation is CASSPMGLADSKNIQYF.

The table lists this clonotype with many counts. The chain is built from TRBV9 and TRBJ1-1; the D gene is possibly TRBD1 (6 bases). The V and J ends lost 3 bases and 7 bases respectively, with 7 bases between them. Germline CDR1 reads SGDLS; CDR2 reads YYNGEE. The CDR3 totals 11 residues. CDR3 nucleotide sequence: TGTGCCAGCAGCGGAGGGGGTGAAGCTTTCTTT. It encodes CASSGGGEAFF.